The rows below give T cell receptor beta chains drawn from one sample of a study of OX40 agonist ivuxolimab in advanced cancers. Generated by immunoSEQ multiplex PCR, the TCRdb table keeps only in-frame clones and is missing some. The sample has about 79,000 clones, about 85% seen once. The specimen comprised CD4+ or CD8+ T cells sorted from blood, sampled in a trial of the OX40 agonist ivuxolimab. All receptors come from an adult with an advanced solid tumor such as melanoma, head and neck, liver or kidney cancer. Both conserved end residues are part of each CDR3. Fields, in order: clone size, V gene, D gene, CDR3 length, J gene, CDR3 DNA, CDR3 protein. D genes are given only for firm matches. Size values are once, few and many counts, or a class for expanded clones, and some rows have none.

NA	TRBV30	TRBD1	17	TRBJ2-1	TGTGCCTGGAGTCCCCCCGGGACAGGAATAACATACAATGAGCAGTTCTTC	CAWSPPGTGITYNEQFF
NA	TRBV7-9	NA	17	TRBJ2-5	TGTGCCAGCAGCCCACCAAACAGGGAGGAACCCCAAGAGACCCAGTACTTC	CASSPPNREEPQETQYF
once	TRBV11-3	TRBD1	16	TRBJ2-3	TGTGCCAGCAGTCCAAACAGGGGCACCCCTGTGGATACGCAGTATTTT	CASSPNRGTPVDTQYF
NA	TRBV9	NA	12	TRBJ1-6	TGTGCCAGCAGCCCCGGCAATTCACCCCTCCACTTT	CASSPGNSPLHF
NA	TRBV4-1	TRBD2	16	TRBJ2-3	TGCGCCAGCAGCCAAGATCGGACTAGCGGCACAGATACGCAGTATTTT	CASSQDRTSGTDTQYF
NA	TRBV7-3	TRBD2	15	TRBJ2-1	TGTGCCAGCAGCTTAGGAATAGCGGGGTACAATGAGCAGTTCTTC	CASSLGIAGYNEQFF
NA	TRBV9	TRBD2	16	TRBJ2-7	TGTGCCAGCAGCCCCGGGACTAGCGATAGCTCCTACGAGCAGTACTTC	CASSPGTSDSSYEQYF
NA	TRBV28	NA	15	TRBJ2-3	TGTGCCAGCAGGGGATTCGGGCCCCGCACAGATACGCAGTATTTT	CASRGFGPRTDTQYF
NA	TRBV10-3	TRBD2	15	TRBJ2-5	TGTGCCATCCTGGGCAGTTTGGGGGGGAAAGAGACCCAGTACTTC	CAILGSLGGKETQYF
NA	TRBV19	NA	13	TRBJ2-3	TGTGCCAGTAGAGGAGTAAACACAGATACGCAGTATTTT	CASRGVNTDTQYF
NA	TRBV7-9	TRBD1	15	TRBJ1-4	TGTGCCAGCAGCTTCACAGGGGGCGATTCTGAAAAACTGTTTTTT	CASSFTGGDSEKLFF
NA	TRBV5-6	NA	14	TRBJ2-7	TGTGCCAGCGAAGGGAAGGACATGAGCTACGAGCAGTACTTC	CASEGKDMSYEQYF
NA	TRBV7-3	NA	15	TRBJ2-1	TGTGCCAGCAGCGTCTCCGGGACAACCCACAATGAGCAGTTCTTC	CASSVSGTTHNEQFF
NA	TRBV28	NA	12	TRBJ1-5	TGTGCCAGCAGTTTAGAGGTACAGCCCCAGCATTTT	CASSLEVQPQHF
NA	TRBV2	TRBD1	16	TRBJ2-3	TGTGCCAGCAGTGATCCTCTGACAGGGGGCAGGGATACGCAGTATTTT	CASSDPLTGGRDTQYF
NA	TRBV19	NA	15	TRBJ2-1	TGTGCCAGTAGTGATCTAGCGTTCAATCAGGATGAGCAGTTCTTC	CASSDLAFNQDEQFF
NA	TRBV12-5	NA	20	TRBJ2-2	TGTGCTAGTGGTTTGGTACTAAGTGAGACCCTAGCGACTCACACCGGGGAGCTGTTTTTT	CASGLVLSETLATHTGELFF
NA	TRBV2	TRBD1	15	TRBJ1-5	TGTGCCAGCAGACAACCGGGACAGGGGGGCCAGCCCCAGCATTTT	CASRQPGQGGQPQHF
NA	TRBV28	NA	15	TRBJ2-7	TGTGCCAGCAAAGGGAGCGACACCACTTTCTTCGAGCAGTACTTC	CASKGSDTTFFEQYF
NA	TRBV4-1	TRBD1	17	TRBJ1-4	TGCGCCAGCAGCCAAGATCCCGGCCAGGGGGTATCTGGGAAACTGTTTTTT	CASSQDPGQGVSGKLFF
NA	TRBV28	TRBD1	15	TRBJ2-7	TGTGCCAGCAGGGAACCGGGACAGGGTGGCTACGAGCAGTACTTC	CASREPGQGGYEQYF
once	TRBV2	NA	12	TRBJ2-7	TGTGCCAGCAGTTTTTCAGGGGACGAGCAGTACTTC	CASSFSGDEQYF
NA	TRBV11-3	NA	12	TRBJ2-7	TGTGCCAGCAGCTTAAGCGGGTACGAGCAGTACTTC	CASSLSGYEQYF
NA	TRBV11-2	TRBD1	15	TRBJ2-5	TGTGCCAGCAGTCATAGGACAGGGGGCGTAGAGACCCAGTACTTC	CASSHRTGGVETQYF
once	TRBV6-5	NA	15	TRBJ1-1	TGTGCCAGCAGTTACTCGAGAGGCAGCTCTCCCCTACCTTTCTTT	CASSYSRGSSPLPFF
NA	TRBV5-1	NA	15	TRBJ2-4	TGCGCCAGCAGCCCCGGGACGGTAGCCAAAAACATTCAGTACTTC	CASSPGTVAKNIQYF